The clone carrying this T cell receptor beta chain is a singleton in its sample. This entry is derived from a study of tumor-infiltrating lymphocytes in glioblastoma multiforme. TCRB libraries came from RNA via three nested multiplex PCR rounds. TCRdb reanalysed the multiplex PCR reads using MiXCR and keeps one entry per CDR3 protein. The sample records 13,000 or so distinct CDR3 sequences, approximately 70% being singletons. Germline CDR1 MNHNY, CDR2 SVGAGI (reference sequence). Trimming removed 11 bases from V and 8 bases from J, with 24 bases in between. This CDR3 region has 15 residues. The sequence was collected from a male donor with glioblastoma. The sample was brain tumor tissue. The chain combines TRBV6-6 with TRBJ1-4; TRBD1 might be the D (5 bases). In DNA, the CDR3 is TGTGCCGGCGGTTACTCCACGGCCAGACAGGAAAAACTGTTTTTT. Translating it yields CAGGYSTARQEKLFF.